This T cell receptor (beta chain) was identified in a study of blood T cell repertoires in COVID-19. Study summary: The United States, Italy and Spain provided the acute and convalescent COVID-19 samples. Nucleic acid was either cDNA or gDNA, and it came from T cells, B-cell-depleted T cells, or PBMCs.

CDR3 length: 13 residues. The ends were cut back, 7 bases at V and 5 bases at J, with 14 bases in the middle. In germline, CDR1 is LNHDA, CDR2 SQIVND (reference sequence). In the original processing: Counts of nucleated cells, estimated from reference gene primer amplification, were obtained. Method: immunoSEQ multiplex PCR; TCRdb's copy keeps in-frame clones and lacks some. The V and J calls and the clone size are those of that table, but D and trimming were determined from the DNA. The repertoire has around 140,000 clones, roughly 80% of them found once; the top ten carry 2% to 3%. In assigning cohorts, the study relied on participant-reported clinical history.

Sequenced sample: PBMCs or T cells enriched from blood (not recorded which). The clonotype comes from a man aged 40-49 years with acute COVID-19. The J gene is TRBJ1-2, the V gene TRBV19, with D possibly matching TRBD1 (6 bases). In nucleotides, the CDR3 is TGTGCCAGTACCGAGGGGGTACGGTATGGCTACACCTTC. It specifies CASTEGVRYGYTF.